These T cell receptor beta chains were read from a single sample in a study of OX40 agonist ivuxolimab in advanced cancers. Clones were sequenced by immunoSEQ multiplex PCR, and TCRdb holds only the in-frame ones, with some missing. The sample lists just under 100,000 clones; less than 95% were seen once. The sample here was CD4+ or CD8+ T cells sorted from blood, taken in a trial of the OX40 agonist ivuxolimab. Receptor source: an adult with an advanced solid tumor such as melanoma, head and neck, liver or kidney cancer. CDR3s include the opening cysteine and the closing phenylalanine or tryptophan. Each record gives: clone size, D gene, J gene, V gene, CDR3 protein, CDR3 DNA. The D gene is left open where the match is weak. Clone size appears in some rows only: once, few, many, or a class for an expanded clone.

size: -
D: TRBD1
J: TRBJ2-7
V: TRBV27
CDR3: CASSSPRTGRSSYEQYF
DNA: TGTGCCAGCAGTTCCCCCCGGACAGGGCGGAGCTCCTACGAGCAGTACTTC

size: -
D: -
J: TRBJ1-4
V: TRBV7-9
CDR3: CASSPQRGEEKLFF
DNA: TGTGCCAGCAGCCCTCAGAGGGGAGAGGAAAAACTGTTTTTT

size: -
D: TRBD1
J: TRBJ2-7
V: TRBV29-1
CDR3: CSGQGPSYEQYF
DNA: TGCAGCGGACAGGGGCCCTCCTACGAGCAGTACTTC

size: -
D: TRBD2
J: TRBJ2-5
V: TRBV4-2
CDR3: CASSQIPSGRAPETQYF
DNA: TGTGCCAGCAGCCAAATACCTAGCGGGAGGGCCCCAGAGACCCAGTACTTC

size: -
D: -
J: TRBJ2-2
V: TRBV19
CDR3: CASSIAGRGNTGELFF
DNA: TGTGCCAGTAGTATAGCAGGCAGGGGAAACACCGGGGAGCTGTTTTTT

size: -
D: -
J: TRBJ2-3
V: TRBV9
CDR3: CASSVVGTLVSGTDTQYF
DNA: TGTGCCAGCAGCGTAGTTGGGACATTAGTTTCGGGCACAGATACGCAGTATTTT

size: -
D: -
J: TRBJ2-5
V: TRBV5-8
CDR3: CASSVVQREETQYF
DNA: TGTGCCAGCAGCGTCGTCCAGAGGGAGGAGACCCAGTACTTC

size: few
D: -
J: TRBJ2-7
V: TRBV9
CDR3: CASSSYEQYF
DNA: TGTGCCAGCAGCTCCTACGAGCAGTACTTC

size: -
D: TRBD2
J: TRBJ2-3
V: TRBV5-4
CDR3: CASSQGWLAGDTDTQYF
DNA: TGTGCCAGCAGCCAAGGATGGCTCGCGGGAGACACAGATACGCAGTATTTT

size: -
D: -
J: TRBJ2-7
V: TRBV6-5
CDR3: CASSYSRLLGTYEQYF
DNA: TGTGCCAGCAGTTACTCGAGGCTACTCGGCACCTACGAGCAGTACTTC

size: -
D: -
J: TRBJ1-2
V: TRBV18
CDR3: CASSPPGTLNYGYTF
DNA: TGTGCCAGCTCACCACCCGGGACCCTCAACTATGGCTACACCTTC

size: -
D: -
J: TRBJ1-1
V: TRBV6-5
CDR3: CASSYQQGAYTEAFF
DNA: TGTGCCAGCAGTTACCAACAGGGCGCATACACTGAAGCTTTCTTT

size: -
D: -
J: TRBJ1-5
V: TRBV7-2
CDR3: CASSLVGGAYSNQPQHF
DNA: TGTGCCAGCAGCTTAGTAGGGGGGGCATATAGCAATCAGCCCCAGCATTTT

size: -
D: TRBD1
J: TRBJ1-4
V: TRBV28
CDR3: CASRRQGIEKLFF
DNA: TGTGCCAGCAGGAGACAGGGAATTGAAAAACTGTTTTTT

size: -
D: -
J: TRBJ1-5
V: TRBV21-1
CDR3: CASSKGWSNQPQHF
DNA: TGTGCCAGCAGCAAAGGTTGGAGCAATCAGCCCCAGCATTTT

size: -
D: TRBD2
J: TRBJ2-4
V: TRBV5-6
CDR3: CASCELAVDIQYF
DNA: TGTGCCAGCTGCGAGCTAGCGGTAGACATTCAGTACTTC

size: -
D: -
J: TRBJ1-4
V: TRBV19
CDR3: CASRLGQINEKLFF
DNA: TGTGCCAGTAGGCTCGGTCAGATCAATGAAAAACTGTTTTTT

size: -
D: -
J: TRBJ1-4
V: TRBV11-2
CDR3: CASSLVSSATNEKLFF
DNA: TGTGCCAGCAGCTTGGTCTCCTCCGCAACTAATGAAAAACTGTTTTTT

size: -
D: -
J: TRBJ2-3
V: TRBV5-4
CDR3: CASSLTAHPTDTQYF
DNA: TGTGCCAGCAGCTTGACCGCACACCCCACAGATACGCAGTATTTT

size: -
D: TRBD1
J: TRBJ1-5
V: TRBV19
CDR3: CASALDRDRPNQPQHF
DNA: TGTGCCAGTGCCCTCGACCGGGACAGGCCTAATCAGCCCCAGCATTTT

size: -
D: -
J: TRBJ2-7
V: TRBV5-4
CDR3: CASSLSGAEQYF
DNA: TGTGCCAGCAGTCTGTCAGGGGCCGAGCAGTACTTC

size: -
D: -
J: TRBJ1-1
V: TRBV27
CDR3: CASSSGGRRTEAFF
DNA: TGTGCCAGCAGTTCCGGAGGGAGGCGCACTGAAGCTTTCTTT

size: -
D: -
J: TRBJ1-5
V: TRBV5-4
CDR3: CASSHGPHLQNQPQHF
DNA: TGTGCCAGCAGCCACGGCCCTCATCTCCAGAATCAGCCCCAGCATTTT

size: once
D: TRBD1
J: TRBJ1-1
V: TRBV5-6
CDR3: CASSGTGIGPMNTEAFF
DNA: TGTGCCAGCAGCGGGACAGGGATTGGGCCCATGAACACTGAAGCTTTCTTT

size: once
D: -
J: TRBJ1-2
V: TRBV11-2
CDR3: CASSLGREGGYTF
DNA: TGTGCCAGCAGCTTAGGCCGGGAGGGTGGCTACACCTTC

size: -
D: -
J: TRBJ1-3
V: TRBV28
CDR3: CASSLLVTSGNTIYF
DNA: TGTGCCAGCAGTTTGTTGGTGACCTCTGGAAACACCATATATTTT

size: -
D: TRBD1
J: TRBJ2-5
V: TRBV18
CDR3: CASSPPIQGAGETQYF
DNA: TGTGCCAGCTCACCACCGATCCAGGGGGCCGGGGAGACCCAGTACTTC

size: -
D: -
J: TRBJ2-6
V: TRBV9
CDR3: CASSVAWGPGANVLTF
DNA: TGTGCCAGCAGCGTAGCTTGGGGACCTGGGGCCAACGTCCTGACTTTC

size: -
D: -
J: TRBJ1-2
V: TRBV19
CDR3: CASKRLSGDYGYTF
DNA: TGTGCCAGTAAAAGGCTAAGTGGGGACTATGGCTACACCTTC

size: -
D: -
J: TRBJ1-1
V: TRBV5-4
CDR3: CASSKTGNTEAFF
DNA: TGTGCCAGCAGCAAAACAGGTAACACTGAAGCTTTCTTT

size: once
D: -
J: TRBJ1-1
V: TRBV5-1
CDR3: CASSPMDSTEAFF
DNA: TGCGCCAGCAGCCCTATGGACAGCACTGAAGCTTTCTTT

size: -
D: TRBD1
J: TRBJ1-1
V: TRBV5-8
CDR3: CASSLSDRGPRGDTEAFF
DNA: TGTGCCAGCAGCTTGTCGGACAGGGGGCCAAGGGGGGACACTGAAGCTTTCTTT

size: -
D: -
J: TRBJ2-3
V: TRBV10-3
CDR3: CAIGGANQGSTDTQYF
DNA: TGTGCCATCGGGGGGGCCAACCAGGGAAGCACAGATACGCAGTATTTT

size: -
D: -
J: TRBJ2-7
V: TRBV6-6
CDR3: CASSSVRGASYEQYF
DNA: TGTGCCAGCAGCTCGGTCAGGGGCGCTTCCTACGAGCAGTACTTC

size: -
D: -
J: TRBJ1-4
V: TRBV18
CDR3: CASSSALGATNEKLFF
DNA: TGTGCCAGCTCATCGGCCCTGGGGGCAACTAATGAAAAACTGTTTTTT

size: -
D: -
J: TRBJ1-4
V: TRBV18
CDR3: CASSPQGGHSNEKLFF
DNA: TGTGCCAGCTCACCACAGGGGGGCCATTCTAATGAAAAACTGTTTTTT

size: -
D: TRBD1
J: TRBJ1-2
V: TRBV4-1
CDR3: CASSRLPNFLTGARGYTF
DNA: TGCGCCAGCAGCAGACTCCCGAACTTTTTGACAGGGGCTCGTGGCTACACCTTC